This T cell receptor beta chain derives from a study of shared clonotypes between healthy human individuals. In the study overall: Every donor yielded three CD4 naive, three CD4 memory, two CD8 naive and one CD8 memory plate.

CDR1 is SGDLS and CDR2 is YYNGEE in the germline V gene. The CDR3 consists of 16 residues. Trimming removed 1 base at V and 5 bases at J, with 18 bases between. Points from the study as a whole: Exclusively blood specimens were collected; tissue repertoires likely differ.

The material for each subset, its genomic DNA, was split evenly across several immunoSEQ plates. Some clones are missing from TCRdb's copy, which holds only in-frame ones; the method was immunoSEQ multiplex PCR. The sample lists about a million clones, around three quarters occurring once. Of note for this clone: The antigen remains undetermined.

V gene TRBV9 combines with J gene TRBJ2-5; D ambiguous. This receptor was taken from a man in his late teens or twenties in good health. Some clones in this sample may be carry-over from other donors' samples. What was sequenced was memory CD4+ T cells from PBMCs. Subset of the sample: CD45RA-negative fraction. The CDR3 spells CASSVSSRRRFETQYF. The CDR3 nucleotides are TGTGCCAGCAGCGTATCTTCCCGGCGGCGTTTTGAGACCCAGTACTTC.